These 32 T cell receptor beta chains were sequenced from one sample in a study of shared clonotypes between healthy human individuals. Assay: immunoSEQ multiplex PCR; the TCRdb copy retains only in-frame clones and omits some. This sample has 190,000 or so clones, with 66% found just once. Sequenced input: memory CD4+ T cells sorted from blood. Subset described: CD45RA-negative fraction. The receptors shown here come from a man in his thirties or forties in good health.

This clone was detected a few times. Relative to the germline gene, one junction end is altered; a read error may explain this. This chain connects TRBV7-2 to TRBJ2-3; no reliable D call. The CDR3 sequence is 11 residues long. In germline, CDR1 is SGHTA, CDR2 FQGNSA. The CDR3 nucleotides read TGTGCCAGCAGGTTAGGAGATACGCAGTATTTT. It encodes CASRLGDTQYF. Based on the CDR3 plus reference TRBV7-2 and TRBJ2-3, the full variable domain is GAGVSQSPSNKVTEKGKDVELRCDPISGHTALYWYRQSLGQGLEFLIYFQGNSAPDKSGLPSDRFSAERTGGSVSTLTIQRTQQEDSAVYLCASRLGDTQYFGPGTRLTVL.

This chain links TRBV9 with TRBJ2-5; maybe TRBD2 (6 bases). This CDR3 spans 16 amino acids. V was pared by 3 bases and J by 0 bases, with 15 bases between. Germline V gene sequence: CDR1 SGDLS, CDR2 YYNGEE. Written as DNA, the CDR3 is TGTGCCAGCAGCGCGAGCTCGGGGGTAAACCAAGAGACCCAGTACTTC. Translation gives CASSASSGVNQETQYF.

This clone came up a few times. CDR3 in amino acids: CASSLSGSWKTQYF. In nucleotides, the CDR3 is TGTGCCAGCAGTCTGAGCGGGAGCTGGAAGACCCAGTACTTC. The rearrangement uses TRBV28 and TRBJ2-5, with TRBD2 identical over 8 bases. Trimming at V came to 5 bases and at J to 6 bases, leaving 8 bases not matched to a gene. Per the germline V gene, CDR1 is MDHEN and CDR2 is SYDVKM. The CDR3 runs to 14 residues.

The chain couples TRBV29-1 to TRBJ2-1; 10 nucleotides line up with TRBD2. Trimming took 6 bases from V and 6 from J; bases not matched to a gene: 2. This CDR3 has 12 residues. Germline V gene lookup returns CDR1 SQVTM and CDR2 ANQGSEA. This chain's CDR3 is CSVWTSGNEQFF. The CDR3 region has the DNA TGCAGCGTCTGGACTAGCGGCAATGAGCAGTTCTTC.

CDR3 region: CASSPRMDRVAHTGELFF. In DNA, the CDR3 is TGCGCCAGCAGCCCGCGAATGGACAGGGTAGCTCACACCGGGGAGCTGTTTTTT. The chain joins TRBV4-1 to TRBJ2-2; 8 nucleotides align to TRBD1. The V gene end was trimmed by 4 bases and the J gene end by 3 bases; junction bases not matched to a gene: 13. The CDR3 totals 18 residues. The V gene's germline CDR1 is MGHRA and CDR2 YSYEKL.

The rearrangement joins TRBV5-5 to TRBJ2-5; 7 positions agree with TRBD2. Germline loops: CDR1 SGHKS, CDR2 YYEKEE (reference sequence). With V trimmed by 0 bases and J by 5 bases, 4 bases remained unmatched. This CDR3 comprises 14 residues. The CDR3 sequence: CASSLVGTTETQYF. The CDR3 bases are TGTGCCAGCAGCTTGGTTGGGACTACGGAGACCCAGTACTTC.

This clone was seen only a few times. The V gene is TRBV5-4, the J gene TRBJ1-3; tentatively, D is TRBD1 (6 bases). The CDR3 length is 16 residues. CDR1 and CDR2 from the germline V gene are SGHNT and YYREEE (reference sequence). V dropped 2 bases and J dropped 4 bases, with 16 bases sitting between them. CDR3 in amino acids: CASSFQGSLSGNTIYF. In nucleotides, the CDR3 is TGTGCCAGCAGCTTCCAGGGGAGCTTGTCCGGAAACACCATATATTTT.

This clone was counted at least ten times. The identical CDR3 is also encoded by other nucleotide sequences in the sample. The rearrangement links TRBV7-2 to TRBJ1-1; D is uncertain. Germline V gene sequence: CDR1 SGHTA, CDR2 FQGNSA. Between the trimmed V and J ends, which lost 1 base and 2 bases, there was a span of 5 bases. The CDR3 length is 13 residues. CDR3 sequence: CASSLGHNTEAFF. In nucleotides, the CDR3 is TGTGCCAGCAGCTTAGGACACAACACTGAAGCTTTCTTT.

In DNA form, the CDR3 reads TGTGCCATCAGTGATCGGGACAGGGGGGACGAAAAACTGTTTTTT. Translating gives CAISDRDRGDEKLFF. This sequence joins TRBV10-3 and TRBJ1-4; 11 bases align to TRBD1. The germline V gene has CDR1 ENHRY and CDR2 SYGVKD. The CDR3 length is 15 residues. The V and J ends lost 3 bases and 8 bases, in that order; junction bases with no gene match: 5.

In its sample, this clone was seen a few times. This chain links TRBV27 with TRBJ2-7; 8 positions match TRBD1. Losses at the gene ends were 2 bases for V and 2 bases for J; bases not matched to a gene: 2. CDR1 and CDR2 (germline): MNHEY, SMNVEV (reference sequence). The CDR3 sequence is 14 residues long. CDR3: CASSLQGAAYEQYF. CDR3 sequence (DNA): TGTGCCAGCAGTTTACAGGGGGCCGCCTACGAGCAGTACTTC.

The chain is built from TRBV6-1 and TRBJ2-7; D call uncertain. Germline V lookup: CDR1 MNHNS, CDR2 SASEGT. The V and J ends lost 2 bases and 6 bases respectively, with 5 bases between them. The CDR3 consists of 11 residues. CDR3 sequence (DNA): TGTGCCAGCAGTGAATTCGGCGAGCAGTACTTC. Protein product: CASSEFGEQYF.

V is TRBV20-1 and J is TRBJ2-7; D is undetermined. Germline values: CDR1 DFQATT, CDR2 SNEGSKA (reference sequence). Deletions cut 6 bases from V and 4 bases from J, with 10 bases between. The length of the CDR3 is 11 residues. The CDR3 nucleotides are TGCAGTGCCGAACGATCTTACGAGCAGTACTTC. Translating gives CSAERSYEQYF.

The chain recombines TRBV11-2 with TRBJ2-7; D remains ambiguous. The germline V gene encodes CDR1 SGHAT and CDR2 FQNNGV. The CDR3 runs to 15 residues. V lost 0 bases to trimming and J lost 1 base, with 10 bases between them. The CDR3 DNA reads as TGTGCCAGCAGCTTAGATCCTACGGGTTCCTACGAGCAGTACTTC. Translating it yields CASSLDPTGSYEQYF.

There are a few counts of this clone. This chain uses TRBV7-6 with TRBJ2-1; no firm D call. Trimming stripped 3 bases from V and 5 bases from J, with 8 bases between. Germline CDR1 and CDR2: SGHVS and FNYEAQ. The CDR3 totals 13 residues. The CDR3 DNA is TGTGCCAGCAGCTTCGGACGGAACAATGAGCAGTTCTTC. Amino acid sequence: CASSFGRNNEQFF.

The chain is built from TRBV27 and TRBJ1-2; no clear D. The CDR3 is 15 amino acids. CDR1 is MNHEY, CDR2 SMNVEV, per germline (reference sequence). Trimming removed 5 bases from V and 4 bases from J, with 17 bases in between. CDR3 region: CASSPSGRMLYGYTF. CDR3 coding DNA: TGTGCCAGCAGTCCGAGTGGGAGGATGCTCTATGGCTACACCTTC.

The rearrangement links TRBV28 to TRBJ1-2; a weak D match, TRBD1 (6 bases). The CDR3 spans 14 residues. Germline V CDR1 and CDR2: MDHEN, SYDVKM. Trimming shortened V by 6 bases and J by 4 bases, and 15 bases separated the two germline ends. Here the CDR3 reads CASRIPTGRYGYTF. The CDR3 DNA is TGTGCCAGCAGGATACCGACAGGACGCTATGGCTACACCTTC.

In its sample, this clone was seen a few times. The chain is built from TRBV7-2 and TRBJ1-1; D unclear. This CDR3 spans 15 amino acids. Germline loops: CDR1 SGHTA, CDR2 FQGNSA. Trimming shortened V by 2 bases and J by 2 bases, and 12 bases separated the two germline ends. CDR3: CASSLWSGGNTEAFF. CDR3 in DNA: TGTGCCAGCAGCTTATGGAGCGGAGGCAACACTGAAGCTTTCTTT.

V and J are TRBV7-8 and TRBJ2-7; D is unresolved. The V gene's germline CDR1 is SGHVS and CDR2 FQNEAQ. The CDR3 length is 14 residues. V was pared by 5 bases and J by 3 bases, with 14 bases between. CDR3 sequence (DNA): TGTGCCAGCAGCCCCCGGGTAGAGAACTACGAGCAGTACTTC. Its protein is CASSPRVENYEQYF.

This clone has a single count. The gene calls are TRBV5-6 and TRBJ2-5, with D possibly being TRBD1 or TRBD2 (5 bases each). The CDR3 runs 13 residues. Germline loops: CDR1 SGHDT, CDR2 YYEEEE. V lost 3 bases and J lost 5, with 11 bases in between. In DNA form, the CDR3 reads TGTGCCAGCAGCTCGGGGTGGGGGGAGACCCAGTACTTC. Translation gives CASSSGWGETQYF.

The chain employs TRBV19 and TRBJ1-2; D remains ambiguous. Trimming pared 3 bases from V and 4 bases from J, leaving 9 bases between. CDR3 length: 13 amino acids. CDR1 is LNHDA and CDR2 is SQIVND in the germline V gene (reference sequence). The CDR3 is CASSIQRGYGYTF. The CDR3 DNA follows: TGTGCCAGTAGTATCCAGCGCGGCTATGGCTACACCTTC.

This clone was seen just once. The rearrangement joins TRBV6-5 to TRBJ2-5; the D call may be TRBD1 or TRBD2 (5 bases each). CDR3 length: 13 amino acids. V was cut by 10 bases and J by 5 bases, with 17 bases left in between. CDR1 is MNHEY and CDR2 is SVGAGI in the germline V gene. CDR3 sequence reads: CAIQRRESETQYF. Written as DNA, the CDR3 is TGTGCCATCCAACGCAGGGAGTCTGAGACCCAGTACTTC.

The J gene is TRBJ2-7, the V gene TRBV6-1; D call uncertain. V lost 2 bases, J lost 1 base, and 9 bases lay in between. The CDR3 loop spans 14 amino acids. From germline, CDR1 is MNHNS and CDR2 SASEGT. The CDR3 nucleotides are TGTGCCAGCAGTGAAATGGTCCAGTCCTACGAGCAGTACTTC. It translates to CASSEMVQSYEQYF.

The V call is TRBV29-1, the J call TRBJ1-1; tentative D call: TRBD1 (6 bases). Germline CDR1 reads SQVTM; CDR2 reads ANQGSEA. The CDR3 is 15 residues long. Trimming shortened V by 5 bases and J by 6 bases, and 22 bases separated the two germline ends. This chain's CDR3 is CSVLTSISGASEAFF. CDR3 sequence (DNA): TGCAGCGTTTTGACTTCCATATCGGGGGCCTCTGAAGCTTTCTTT.

In its sample, this clone was seen once. The V call is TRBV10-2, the J call TRBJ2-1; D is unresolved. The CDR3 length is 14 residues. Trimming shortened V by 3 bases and J by 8 bases, and 14 bases separated the two germline ends. Germline CDR1 and CDR2: WSHSY and SAAADI. This CDR3 is CASSDSFSWDEQFF. CDR3 coding DNA: TGCGCCAGCAGTGACAGTTTCAGCTGGGATGAGCAGTTCTTC.

With respect to this clone: Other DNA sequences of this sample code for an identical CDR3. This rearrangement joins TRBV11-2 to TRBJ2-2; D remains unclear. V was pared by 1 base and J by 6 bases, with 6 bases between. The length of the CDR3 is 13 residues. Germline V gene sequence: CDR1 SGHAT, CDR2 FQNNGV. The CDR3 DNA follows: TGTGCCAGCAGCTTAGTTCGCTCCGGGGAGCTGTTTTTT. Encoded protein: CASSLVRSGELFF.

This clone was observed a few times. The gene calls are TRBV10-1 and TRBJ2-7; D remains unclear. This CDR3 comprises 12 residues. Looked up from germline, CDR1 is WNHNN and CDR2 is SYGVQD (reference sequence). V dropped 4 bases and J dropped 6 bases, with 10 bases sitting between them. Here the CDR3 DNA reads TGCGCCAGCAGTGGGTGGGTCTGCGAGCAGTACTTC. Its translation: CASSGWVCEQYF.

This clone was counted a few times. The chain employs TRBV5-6 and TRBJ2-3; D uncertain. Trimming removed 0 bases from V and 6 bases from J, with 11 bases in between. Germline assignment: CDR1 SGHDT and CDR2 YYEEEE. This CDR3 is 14 amino acids long. CDR3 in DNA: TGTGCCAGCAGCTTGGCGGGCCGAGCGGATACGCAGTATTTT. It translates to CASSLAGRADTQYF.

The rearrangement uses TRBV7-2 and TRBJ1-2; D may be TRBD1 (6 bases). CDR3 length: 18 amino acids. V lost 1 base and J lost 2, with 20 bases in between. Germline V gene lookup returns CDR1 SGHTA and CDR2 FQGNSA. CDR3 bases: TGTGCCAGCAGCTTAGTGAGCGCGGCGACAGGATTCAACTATGGCTACACCTTC. This sequence encodes CASSLVSAATGFNYGYTF.

This clone was counted only a few times. The gene calls are TRBV5-4 and TRBJ2-4; 10 nucleotides match TRBD1. This CDR3 spans 14 amino acids. Germline lookup yields CDR1 SGHNT and CDR2 YYREEE (reference sequence). V was clipped by 4 bases and J by 8 bases; unmatched bases: 6. CDR3 bases: TGTGCCAGCAGCCACGACAGGGGGCCAGACATTCAGTACTTC. Translation: CASSHDRGPDIQYF.

This chain uses TRBV7-9 with TRBJ2-3; possibly TRBD1 for D (6 bases). There are 17 residues in the CDR3. Trimming removed 4 bases from V and 1 base from J, with 18 bases in between. The germline V gene has CDR1 SEHNR and CDR2 FQNEAQ (reference sequence). CDR3 sequence (DNA): TGTGCCAGCAGCTCTATCCGGGACAACTCTGGCACAGATACGCAGTATTTT. This translates into CASSSIRDNSGTDTQYF.

A note on this clone: Germline is not matched at one junction end, which may reflect a read error. CDR3 bases: TGTGCTAGCAGCTCCCCAGGGCGCAATGAGCAGTTCTTC. This codes for CASSSPGRNEQFF. The rearrangement links TRBV7-7 to TRBJ2-1, with a tentative D call TRBD1 (5 bases). Germline CDR1 is SSHAT and CDR2 is FNYEAQ (reference sequence). CDR3 size: 13 residues.

This chain's CDR3 is CASSLDPQGAKFHQPQHF. Written as DNA, the CDR3 is TGCGCCAGCAGCTTGGACCCACAGGGGGCTAAATTCCATCAGCCCCAGCATTTT. The genes are TRBV5-1 and TRBJ1-5; 9 positions match TRBD1. Germline loops: CDR1 SGHRS, CDR2 YFSETQ. Trimming at V came to 0 bases and at J to 5 bases, leaving 12 bases not matched to a gene. CDR3 length: 18 amino acids.